The 12 T cell receptor beta chains below come from one sample, sequenced in a study of blood T cell repertoires in COVID-19. The protocol was immunoSEQ multiplex PCR, while the TCRdb copy is restricted to in-frame clones and leaves out a portion. The repertoire holds 180,000 or so clones, with more than 75% as singletons. The sample taken for sequencing was peripheral blood. All receptors come from a woman aged 50 to 60 with active or convalescent COVID-19.

J is TRBJ1-1 and V is TRBV21-1; TRBD1 is the table's D call, not checked against the DNA. TRBV21-1 is an annotated pseudogene. This CDR3 region has 16 residues. CDR3 sequence reads: CASSKVGAGWNTEAFF. In DNA form, the CDR3 reads TGTGCCAGCAGCAAAGTTGGTGCAGGGTGGAACACTGAAGCTTTCTTT.

V and J are TRBV19 and TRBJ2-1; 9 nucleotides agree with TRBD2. The CDR3 contains 15 residues. The germline V gene encodes CDR1 LNHDA and CDR2 SQIVND (reference sequence). J gave up 8 bases and V 3 bases, and 8 bases lay outside the gene matches. The CDR3 is CASSMSGGRVDEQFF. For the CDR3, the DNA is TGTGCCAGTAGTATGTCTGGCGGGAGGGTCGATGAGCAGTTCTTC.

There are many counts of this clone. CDR3 in amino acids: CASQDRGPTGNEKLFF. The CDR3 region has the DNA TGTGCCAGCCAGGACAGGGGGCCAACGGGTAATGAAAAACTGTTTTTT. The chain links TRBV19 to TRBJ1-4; the match to TRBD1 covers 11 bases. The CDR3 is 16 residues long. With V trimmed by 9 bases and J by 4 bases, 10 bases remained unmatched. Per the germline V gene, CDR1 is LNHDA and CDR2 is SQIVND (reference sequence).

The V and J genes are TRBV29-1 and TRBJ2-2; the match to TRBD2 covers 14 bases. J gave up 6 bases and V 6 bases, and 6 bases lay outside the gene matches. This CDR3 is 15 amino acids long. Per the germline V gene, CDR1 is SQVTM and CDR2 is ANQGSEA. The CDR3: CSVRLAGGSSGELFF. The CDR3 DNA sequence: TGCAGCGTCCGACTAGCGGGAGGGTCGTCCGGGGAGCTGTTTTTT.

The CDR3 coding sequence is TGTGCCAGCAGTTATTGGGGAGGAGTTAACTATGGCTACACCTTC. Its translation is CASSYWGGVNYGYTF. J is TRBJ1-2 and V is TRBV6-2 or TRBV6-3, with D unresolved. Between the trimmed V and J ends, which lost 3 bases and 1 base, there was a span of 12 bases. This CDR3 is 15 amino acids long. Germline V gene data show CDR1 as MNHEY and CDR2 as SVGEGT.

The chain employs TRBV7-6 and TRBJ2-1; D is unresolved. This CDR3 has 13 amino acids. Germline values: CDR1 SGHVS, CDR2 FNYEAQ. Trimming shortened V by 4 bases and J by 3 bases, and 7 bases separated the two germline ends. The DNA for the CDR3 is TGTGCCAGCAGCTCGCTAGTCTACAATGAGCAGTTCTTC. Its protein is CASSSLVYNEQFF.

This chain uses TRBV30 with TRBJ1-5; D might be TRBD1 (6 bases). The CDR3 is 14 residues long. Per germline, CDR1 GTSNPN and CDR2 SVGIG (reference sequence). The ends were cut back, 1 base at V and 5 bases at J, with 12 bases in the middle. The CDR3 protein is CAWSAGQLHQPQHF. CDR3 in DNA: TGTGCCTGGAGTGCTGGACAGCTACATCAGCCCCAGCATTTT.

The chain uses TRBV4-2 and TRBJ2-3; TRBD2 is a possible D gene (6 bases). The CDR3 sequence is 15 residues long. Trimming removed 3 bases at V and 1 base at J, with 11 bases between. Per the germline V gene, CDR1 is LGHNA and CDR2 is YNFKEQ. CDR3 nucleotides: TGTGCCAGCAGCCACGACGCGGGGCGCACAGATACGCAGTATTTT. This encodes CASSHDAGRTDTQYF.

The sample holds many counts of this clone. For the CDR3, the DNA is TGTGCCTGGAGTACCTTTTCGGGAGGGGGGGAGGAGCTGTTTTTT. As protein: CAWSTFSGGGEELFF. The V gene is TRBV30, the J gene TRBJ2-2, with 8 bases aligning to TRBD2. V trimming: 2 bases; J trimming: 10 bases; junction bases outside the gene matches: 12. The CDR3 contains 15 residues. Germline CDR1 reads GTSNPN; CDR2 reads SVGIG (reference sequence). Based on the CDR3 plus reference TRBV30 and TRBJ2-2, the full variable domain is SQTIHQWPATLVQPVGSPLSLECTVEGTSNPNLYWYRQAAGRGLQLLFYSVGIGQISSEVPQNLSASRPQDRQFILSSKKLLLSDSGFYLCAWSTFSGGGEELFFGEGSRLTVL.

Concerning this clone itself: The identical CDR3 is also encoded by other nucleotide sequences in the sample. The chain joins TRBV6-5 to TRBJ1-1; D is ambiguous. The germline gives CDR1 MNHEY, CDR2 SVGAGI. Trimming removed 0 bases from V and 3 bases from J, with 8 bases in between. The CDR3 is 14 residues long. CDR3 region: CASSYSGGDTEAFF. As DNA, the CDR3 is TGTGCCAGCAGTTACTCGGGCGGGGACACTGAAGCTTTCTTT.

The CDR3 sequence: CASSSQPLITEAFF. CDR3 in DNA: TGTGCCAGCAGTTCACAGCCCCTGATCACTGAAGCTTTCTTT. V usage is TRBV6-2 or TRBV6-3 and J usage is TRBJ1-1; no definite D call. Germline V gene sequence: CDR1 MNHEY, CDR2 SVGEGT. The CDR3 has 14 amino acids. Trimming left V 4 bases short and J 4 bases short, with 13 bases between.

The V and J genes are TRBV5-4 and TRBJ1-5, with 9 bases lining up with TRBD1. Germline V gene sequence: CDR1 SGHNT, CDR2 YYREEE (reference sequence). There are 18 residues in the CDR3. V was clipped by 1 base and J by 0 bases; unmatched bases: 8. CDR3 nucleotides: TGTGCCAGCAGCTTGTATACAGGGGGCAGTTATAGCAATCAGCCCCAGCATTTT. This encodes CASSLYTGGSYSNQPQHF.